A selection of T cell receptor beta chains follows, all from one sample in a study of Graves' ophthalmopathy and Graves' hyperthyroidism. Using its own MiXCR run on the multiplex PCR reads, TCRdb lists one record per CDR3 protein. The data contain over 650,000 distinct CDR3 sequences, about 40% of them singletons. The sample comprised peripheral blood. All receptors derive from an adult man with Graves' ophthalmopathy. The CDR3 runs from the conserved cysteine through the conserved F or W. Each record gives: clone size, D gene, J gene, V gene, CDR3 protein, CDR3 DNA. A D gene is named only where the DNA matches it firmly. Expanded clones are given a class, and other clones once, few, many or no size at all.

NA TRBD1 TRBJ1-1 TRBV19 CASTIGTGGRTIEAFF TGTGCCAGTACCATCGGGACAGGGGGCCGAACTATTGAAGCTTTCTTT
NA TRBD1 TRBJ1-6 TRBV27 CASNTGGLKSSPLHF TGTGCCAGCAACACAGGGGGACTAAAAAGTTCACCCCTCCACTTT
NA NA TRBJ2-2 TRBV24-1 CATSDDRLNTGELFF TGTGCCACCAGTGACGACAGATTGAACACCGGGGAGCTGTTTTTT
NA NA TRBJ1-3 TRBV14 CASSLSSYSGNTIYF TGTGCCAGCAGCCTAAGTAGCTACTCTGGAAACACCATATATTTT
NA NA TRBJ1-1 TRBV12-5 CASRDLSTEAFF TGTGCCAGCAGGGACTTGAGCACTGAAGCTTTCTTT
NA TRBD2 TRBJ2-5 TRBV7-8 CASSRTWTSGETQYF TGTGCCAGCAGCCGTACTTGGACTAGCGGGGAGACCCAGTACTTC
many TRBD1 TRBJ1-4 TRBV7-8 CASSSQGTLDEKLFF TGTGCCAGCAGCTCACAGGGGACGCTGGATGAAAAACTGTTTTTT
NA NA TRBJ2-7 TRBV30 CAWSVHNYEQYF TGTGCCTGGAGTGTCCACAACTACGAGCAGTACTTC
many NA TRBJ2-6 TRBV7-2 CASSLGPFPGGPGANVLTF TGTGCCAGCAGCTTAGGACCATTCCCCGGGGGGCCTGGGGCCAACGTCCTGACTTTC
NA NA TRBJ1-2 TRBV29-1 CSALGWTANSYTF TGCAGCGCCTTGGGTTGGACAGCGAACAGCTACACCTTC
NA TRBD1 TRBJ1-5 TRBV29-1 CSVGGTGGKDRPQHF TGCAGCGTCGGAGGGACAGGGGGCAAAGATCGGCCCCAGCATTTT
many NA TRBJ1-4 TRBV9 CASSPRFTNEKLFF TGTGCCAGCAGCCCCAGGTTCACTAATGAAAAACTGTTTTTT
NA TRBD1 TRBJ1-2 TRBV9 CASSVGTGGNYGYTF TGTGCCAGCAGTGTCGGGACAGGGGGCAACTATGGCTACACCTTC
NA NA TRBJ2-5 TRBV13 CASSSGVLDVGQYF TGTGCCAGCAGTTCGGGCGTCCTGGATGTTGGCCAGTACTTC
NA NA TRBJ2-5 TRBV25-1 CASSPPGARYF TGTGCCAGCAGTCCCCCGGGGGCTCGGTACTTC
many TRBD1 TRBJ1-4 TRBV25-1 CASSSYDRGVDEKLFF TGTGCCAGCAGCTCCTACGACAGGGGAGTTGATGAAAAACTGTTTTTT
NA NA TRBJ1-1 TRBV15 CATSRDNGAAPLTFF TGTGCCACCAGCAGAGATAACGGGGCCGCACCCTTGACTTTCTTT
NA NA TRBJ1-5 TRBV6-1 CASSDVGGKGQPQHF TGTGCCAGCAGTGACGTCGGGGGAAAAGGACAGCCCCAGCATTTT
many NA TRBJ2-5 TRBV20-1 CSARDPGQPTQYF TGCAGTGCTAGAGATCCGGGTCAACCGACCCAGTACTTC
few NA TRBJ2-2 TRBV5-1 CASSLMAGTGELFF TGCGCCAGCAGCTTAATGGCGGGGACCGGGGAGCTGTTTTTT
few TRBD2 TRBJ2-6 TRBV11-2 CASSLGRGKGTGANVLTF TGTGCCAGCAGCTTGGGGAGGGGTAAGGGTACTGGGGCCAACGTCCTGACTTTC
NA TRBD1 TRBJ1-4 TRBV12-3/TRBV12-4 CASSLQLGQGYEKLFF TGTGCCAGCAGTTTACAATTGGGACAGGGGTATGAAAAACTGTTTTTT